Listed below are T cell receptor beta chains from one sample, sequenced in a study of beta chain features in type 1 diabetes. Only in-frame clones appear in the TCRdb table, and some are missing; sequencing was by immunoSEQ multiplex PCR. The sample shows around 400,000 clones, around 12% of them seen only once. Sequencing was done on a sample of naive CD4+ T cells from blood. These receptors originate from a man aged 18 to 30 in good health. The conserved cysteine and the conserved F or W are not part of the CDR3 here.

v_call	cdr3_aa
TRBV10-3	AISGGTGSYGYT
TRBV7-3	ASSSTGGSSPLH
TRBV5-1	ASSLGGTSGSYEQY
TRBV10-3	AISLRTDTQY
TRBV5-4	ASSLAPLGQGANEQY
TRBV4-2	ASSQDGGVGYT
TRBV4-2	ASSQEYATGELF
TRBV5-1	ASSRISGGAITDTQY
TRBV6-5	ASSYRAGVRQETQY
TRBV11-1	ASKDPTSAITYEQY
TRBV7-2	ASSFGLDKVYEQY
TRBV5-1	ASSLNSHFTYEQY
TRBV27	ASSFSRGGTYEQY
TRBV28	ASSLQGYYSPLH
TRBV19	ASSGPTSNQPQH
TRBV4-3	ASSQDGGQVHRDTQY
TRBV9	ASSVERTGKTQY
TRBV7-2	ASSSGTRDLNTQY
TRBV7-2	ASSTNAGYDYGYT
TRBV7-8	ASSRSYTEAF
TRBV2	ASSQGAWNQPQH
TRBV14	ASSQQFTEAF
TRBV9	ASSAGVAGELF
TRBV4-3	ASSHRHLRSETQY
TRBV28	ASKYSELYNEQF
TRBV10-3	AISGDRSRDTQY
TRBV28	ASSFRLTVSNQPQH
TRBV7-9	ASSLSAGTYEQY
TRBV15	ATEIDRGGTEAF
TRBV25-1	ASSETGSSYEQY
TRBV4-3	ASSQAYLGDGYT
TRBV28	ASSQPGPREDEQF
TRBV4-3	ASSQGGSPYNEQF
TRBV18	ASSPTSGPYEQY
TRBV25-1	ASSEFGLAGGETQY
TRBV15	ATSRDQRTGSKGYT
TRBV5-4	ASSPGLSTDTQY
TRBV7-2	ASSRGHPSGNTIY
TRBV2	ASSREGYNEQF
TRBV6-5	ASRTGSETQY
TRBV7-2	ASRTVGADTQY
TRBV6-4	ASSDSATGAGRDTQY
TRBV7-9	ASSRSGVTDTQY
TRBV28	ASLIAGESTDTQY
TRBV5-5	ASSHGTLDSRDTQY
TRBV5-1	ASSYPRRGTGVTEAF